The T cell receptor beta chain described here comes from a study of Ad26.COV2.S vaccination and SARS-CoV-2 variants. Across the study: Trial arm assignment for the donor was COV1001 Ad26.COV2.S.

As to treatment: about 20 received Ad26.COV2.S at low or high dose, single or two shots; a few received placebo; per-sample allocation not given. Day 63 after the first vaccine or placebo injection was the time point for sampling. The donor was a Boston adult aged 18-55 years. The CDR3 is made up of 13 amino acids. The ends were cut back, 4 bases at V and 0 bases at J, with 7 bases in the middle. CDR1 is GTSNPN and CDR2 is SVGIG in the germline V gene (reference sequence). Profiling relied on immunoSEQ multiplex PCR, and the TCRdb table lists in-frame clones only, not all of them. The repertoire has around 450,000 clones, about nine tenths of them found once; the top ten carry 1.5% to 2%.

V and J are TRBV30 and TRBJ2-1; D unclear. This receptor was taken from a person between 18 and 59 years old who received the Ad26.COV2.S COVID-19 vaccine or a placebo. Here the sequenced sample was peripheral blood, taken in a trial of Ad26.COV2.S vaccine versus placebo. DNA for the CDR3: TGTGCCTGGAAGTGGAGCTCCTACAATGAGCAGTTCTTC. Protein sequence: CAWKWSSYNEQFF. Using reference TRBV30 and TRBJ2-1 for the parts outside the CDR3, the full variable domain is SQTIHQWPATLVQPVGSPLSLECTVEGTSNPNLYWYRQAAGRGLQLLFYSVGIGQISSEVPQNLSASRPQDRQFILSSKKLLLSDSGFYLCAWKWSSYNEQFFGPGTRLTVL.